The source of this TCR beta chain is a study of naive and memory T cell subsets. An oligonucleotide containing a UMI was ligated to the 3' end of TCR cDNA. Amplification of ligated cDNA took four PCR rounds with SP2 and nested alpha and beta constant primers. TCRdb reanalysed the 5' RACE reads using MiXCR and keeps one entry per CDR3 protein. Here the sample spans about 60,000 distinct CDR3 sequences, approximately 8.5% being singletons. Trimming left V 5 bases short and J 6 bases short, with 17 bases between. Looked up from germline, CDR1 is SNHLY and CDR2 is FYNNEI. The CDR3 totals 15 residues. This rearrangement joins TRBV2 to TRBJ2-1, with D perhaps TRBD1 or TRBD2 (5 bases each). The TCR originated in a female donor in good health. The CDR3 DNA reads as TGTGCCAGCAGTTCCGGGACCGTCCCCTCCAATGAGCAGTTCTTC. Translating gives CASSSGTVPSNEQFF.